These 10 T cell receptor beta chains were all obtained from the same sample, sequenced in a study of control samples from healthy donors and cancer patients. Clones were read by immunoSEQ multiplex PCR, and TCRdb kept only the in-frame ones, dropping some. The sample carries under 150,000 clones, about 90% recorded once. Sequenced sample: PBMCs. The receptors were gathered from a man aged 45-65 years with head and neck cancer.

This CDR3 reads CASKRRDRVYNEQFF. The DNA for the CDR3 is TGTGCCAGCAAAAGGCGGGACAGAGTATACAATGAGCAGTTCTTC. The chain links TRBV16 to TRBJ2-1, with D perhaps TRBD1 (7 bases). V was trimmed by 7 bases and J by 4 bases, leaving 17 bases between them. The germline V gene encodes CDR1 KGHSY and CDR2 FQNENV. CDR3 size: 15 residues. Filled out from reference TRBV16 and TRBJ2-1, the complete variable domain reads GEEVAQTPKHLVRGEGQKAKLYCAPIKGHSYVFWYQQVLKNEFKFLISFQNENVFDETGMPKERFSAKCLPNSPCSLEIQATKLEDSAVYFCASKRRDRVYNEQFFGPGTRLTVL.

This sequence joins TRBV30 and TRBJ2-3, with TRBD1 identical over 12 bases. The CDR3 extends over 15 amino acids. From germline, CDR1 is GTSNPN and CDR2 SVGIG (reference sequence). With 8 bases clipped from V and 8 bases from J, the junction kept 14 bases outside the gene matches. The CDR3 reads CARSGTGGGGGTQYF. The CDR3 DNA is TGTGCCCGCTCCGGGACAGGGGGCGGAGGGGGTACGCAGTATTTT.

J is TRBJ2-5 and V is TRBV6-6, with 8 bases lining up with TRBD2. In germline, CDR1 is MNHNY, CDR2 SVGAGI (reference sequence). J lost 3 bases, V lost 6 bases, and 6 bases had no gene match. CDR3 size: 14 residues. The CDR3 DNA sequence: TGTGCCAGCAGCCGCCCCGGGGGGGAAGAGACCCAGTACTTC. Its translation: CASSRPGGEETQYF.

The chain uses TRBV19 and TRBJ2-1; TRBD1 is a possible D gene (5 bases). The germline V gene has CDR1 LNHDA and CDR2 SQIVND (reference sequence). V was clipped by 3 bases and J by 5 bases, with 8 bases between them. This CDR3 has 13 amino acids. The CDR3 coding sequence is TGTGCCAGTAGTATCAGGGTAAACAATGAGCAGTTCTTC. This translates into CASSIRVNNEQFF.

The V and J genes are TRBV18 and TRBJ1-5; 7 nucleotides align to TRBD1. Germline V lookup: CDR1 KGHSH, CDR2 LQKENI. Unmatched junction bases numbered 4, after V lost 3 bases and J lost 5 bases. The CDR3 length is 14 residues. CDR3 in DNA: TGTGCCAGCTCACCCTCCAGGGGGGATCAGCCCCAGCATTTT. Amino acid sequence: CASSPSRGDQPQHF.

J is TRBJ2-1 and V is TRBV9; TRBD2 matches 7 bases. The CDR3 totals 15 residues. The V segment lost 2 bases and the J segment 8 bases; nucleotides outside the gene matches: 10. Per the germline V gene, CDR1 is SGDLS and CDR2 is YYNGEE. The CDR3 nucleotides are TGTGCCAGCAGCGTCCTTAGCGGGTCATCGGATGAGCAGTTCTTC. This codes for CASSVLSGSSDEQFF.

The chain recombines TRBV28 with TRBJ2-1; TRBD1 matches at 8 bases. This CDR3 is 15 amino acids long. The germline V gene has CDR1 MDHEN and CDR2 SYDVKM. Losses at the gene ends were 6 bases for V and 15 bases for J; bases not matched to a gene: 19. CDR3 sequence (DNA): TGTGCCAGCAGCTTGGCCGGACAGGGAGATAAGCCGGGGTTCTTC. It is translated as CASSLAGQGDKPGFF.

The chain couples TRBV20-1 to TRBJ1-5; D gene ambiguous. This CDR3 has 11 amino acids. Per germline, CDR1 DFQATT and CDR2 SNEGSKA (reference sequence). Trimming cost V 5 bases and J 4 bases, with 6 bases left between them. The CDR3 DNA reads TGCAGTGCTGGGAAAAATCAGCCCCAGCATTTT. Protein product: CSAGKNQPQHF.

The V call is TRBV7-9, the J call TRBJ2-5; a possible D gene is TRBD1 (6 bases). CDR3 length: 15 residues. Germline CDR1 and CDR2: SEHNR and FQNEAQ (reference sequence). Trimming pared 5 bases from V and 1 base from J, leaving 14 bases between. CDR3 sequence: CASSPLQGPQETQYF. The CDR3 DNA follows: TGTGCCAGCAGCCCCCTCCAGGGGCCCCAAGAGACCCAGTACTTC.

The chain combines TRBV7-8 with TRBJ1-5, with TRBD1 matching 7 bases. Trimming removed 5 bases from V and 2 bases from J; junction bases left unmatched: 6. This CDR3 comprises 15 residues. Germline CDR1 and CDR2: SGHVS and FQNEAQ. This CDR3 reads CASSPLGTGNQPQHF. The CDR3 coding sequence is TGTGCCAGCAGCCCACTCGGGACAGGCAATCAGCCCCAGCATTTT. The full variable domain, completed using reference TRBV7-8 and TRBJ1-5, is GAGVSQSPRYKVAKRGQDVALRCDPISGHVSLFWYQQALGQGPEFLTYFQNEAQLDKSGLPSDRFFAERPEGSVSTLKIQRTQQEDSAVYLCASSPLGTGNQPQHFGDGTRLSIL.